The sequence of this T cell receptor beta chain was determined in a study of T-cell reconstitution after alpha-beta-depleted transplantation in children (dated by TCRdb to 2016 to 2017). For the study in its entirety: Using TCR repertoire profiling, the study followed T-cell immune reconstitution in a quantitative way in children after TCRalphabeta/CD19-depleted allogeneic hematopoietic cell transplantation.

Trimming removed 1 base from V and 0 bases from J; the gene matches leave 2 bases unexplained. CDR1 and CDR2 were assigned from the germline V gene as SGHVS and FNYEAQ. The CDR3 runs 15 residues from the cysteine to the phenylalanine. Only the CDR3 portion is preserved as DNA: 45 bases, with reading frame beginning at the first base. The library was prepared using PCR. Sequencing relied on an Illumina HiSeq 2500. TCR library preparation used molecular barcoding, with unique molecular identifiers applied to normalize quantification of the TCRbeta repertoire. The public sequencing data were trimmed at Q25 with fastp and processed into clonotypes with MiXCR by TCRdb, which kept only in-frame beta chains. Identical CDR3 proteins give one entry, which carries the most common genes and DNA. This sample holds about 610,000 distinct CDR3 sequences; 10% were observed only once. The ten largest clones capture about 4.3% of the sample.

This clonotype was counted a few times. Its cognate antigen has yet to be identified. Within one base of it there is no much larger clone, and no base qualities were kept. The source was PBMCs from the stem cell graft donor, collected from the stem cell graft. The TCR sequence derives from a human donor who donated a stem cell graft to a child with acute myeloid leukemia. The chain links TRBV7-6 with TRBJ1-1; TRBD1 lines up with 7 middle nucleotides. The DNA sequence is given as TGTGCCAGCAGCTTAGGGGGACAGTTGAACACTGAAGCTTTCTTT. Its product reads: CASSLGGQLNTEAFF.